This TCR beta chain was obtained from a study of beta chain features in type 1 diabetes. The overall study: Across all samples, approximately 110,000,000 sorted cells were examined. Study results and limitations: Researchers report that Type 1 diabetes patients had moderately but significantly shorter TCRB CDR3s across all four CD4+ subsets.

Sorting based on CD45RO/CCR7/CD25/CD127/CD95/CD27 separated CD4+ naive, central memory, regulatory and stem cell-like memory cells. Since all of the isolated RNA was reverse transcribed, expressed TCRB transcripts were what got sequenced. Sequenced by immunoSEQ multiplex PCR; TCRdb stores in-frame clones only, minus some. Of about 220,000 clones listed, approximately 10% were seen once; the top ten hold 1% to 1.5%. With respect to this clone: What it binds is not known.

The receptor was isolated from a man aged 18 to 30 in good health. The sequenced sample was central memory CD4+ T cells from blood.

The chain's CDR3 is CASSHRRGIHWNSPLHF. CDR3 in DNA: TGCGCCAGCAGTCACCGACGGGGCATTCACTGGAATTCACCCCTCCACTTT. This chain links TRBV23-1 with TRBJ1-6; possible D gene TRBD1, 5 bases. TRBV23-1 is labeled an ORF, and its function is uncertain. The CDR3 covers 17 residues. The V gene lost 3 bases and the J gene lost 7 bases, with 19 bases spanning the gap.